The 31 T cell receptor beta chains in this list originate from one sample, sequenced in a study of control samples from healthy donors and cancer patients. Clones were sequenced by immunoSEQ multiplex PCR, and TCRdb holds only the in-frame ones, with some missing. The sample contains under 50,000 clones, 80% to 90% of which appear only once. The sequenced material came from PBMCs. The receptors shown here come from a woman aged 60-75 years with lung cancer.

J is TRBJ1-2 and V is TRBV14; 8 positions match TRBD1. The V segment lost 5 bases and the J segment 8 bases; nucleotides outside the gene matches: 7. The CDR3 loop spans 13 amino acids. In germline, CDR1 is SGHDN, CDR2 FVKESK. The CDR3 spells CASSVDRVGGYTF. Written as DNA, the CDR3 is TGTGCCAGCAGCGTGGACAGGGTCGGCGGCTACACCTTC.

The chain has TRBV2 and TRBJ2-1, with a weak D call TRBD1 (6 bases). V was shortened by 3 bases and J by 7 bases, with 10 bases between the two germline ends. This CDR3 has 13 residues. The germline V gene has CDR1 SNHLY and CDR2 FYNNEI. CDR3 amino acids: CASSDNRENEQFF. Written as DNA, the CDR3 is TGTGCCAGCAGTGATAACAGGGAAAATGAGCAGTTCTTC. Drawing the rest from reference TRBV2 and TRBJ2-1, the complete variable domain is EPEVTQTPSHQVTQMGQEVILRCVPISNHLYFYWYRQILGQKVEFLVSFYNNEISEKSEIFDDQFSVERPDGSNFTLKIRSTKLEDSAMYFCASSDNRENEQFFGPGTRLTVL.

V usage is TRBV7-9 and J usage is TRBJ1-2; D perhaps matches TRBD1 (5 bases). Germline V CDR1 and CDR2: SEHNR, FQNEAQ (reference sequence). The CDR3 has 13 residues. V was shortened by 6 bases and J by 7 bases, with 15 bases between the two germline ends. The CDR3 here is CASSLMGLCGYTF. The CDR3 DNA sequence: TGTGCCAGCAGTCTAATGGGACTATGTGGCTACACCTTC.

V and J are TRBV30 and TRBJ1-5; TRBD1 might be the D (5 bases). CDR1 and CDR2 from the germline V gene are GTSNPN and SVGIG (reference sequence). V was pared by 5 bases and J by 4 bases, with 12 bases between. The CDR3 extends over 13 amino acids. The CDR3, as DNA: TGTGCCTGGGCTCTGGGGGGGAATCAGCCCCAGCATTTT. Residues: CAWALGGNQPQHF.

CDR3: CSVSSGTGYTEAFF. The CDR3 region has the DNA TGCAGCGTATCGTCCGGGACAGGCTACACTGAAGCTTTCTTT. V gene TRBV29-1 combines with J gene TRBJ1-1, with 8 bases that match TRBD1. This CDR3 spans 14 amino acids. V shed 6 bases, J shed 3 bases, and the junction held 9 bases outside the gene matches. CDR1 and CDR2 from the germline V gene are SQVTM and ANQGSEA.

The CDR3 spells CSASTAEPEKNTEAFF. Written as DNA, the CDR3 is TGCAGTGCTAGTACGGCAGAACCGGAAAAGAACACTGAAGCTTTCTTT. The chain employs TRBV20-1 and TRBJ1-1; D remains unclear. Trimming left V 3 bases short and J 1 base short, with 18 bases between. Germline CDR1 DFQATT, CDR2 SNEGSKA (reference sequence). The CDR3 has 16 amino acids.

J is TRBJ2-5 and V is TRBV7-3, with TRBD2 matching 8 bases. V shed 1 base and J 5 bases; nucleotides not matched to a gene: 12. Germline CDR1 reads SGHTA; CDR2 reads FQGTGA. The CDR3 consists of 17 residues. The CDR3 loop reads CASSLMGWRREEETQYF. The CDR3 bases are TGTGCCAGCAGCTTAATGGGTTGGAGGCGGGAGGAGGAGACCCAGTACTTC.

The chain carries TRBV7-9 and TRBJ1-1, with TRBD1 as a possible D gene (6 bases). CDR3 size: 14 residues. CDR1 is SEHNR, CDR2 FQNEAQ, per germline (reference sequence). V was pared by 1 base and J by 5 bases, with 11 bases between. This CDR3 reads CASSLEDSTTEAFF. CDR3 DNA: TGTGCCAGCAGCTTAGAGGACAGTACGACTGAAGCTTTCTTT.

This sequence joins TRBV27 and TRBJ1-2; no firm D call. The CDR3 runs to 15 residues. V dropped 6 bases and J dropped 5 bases, with 19 bases sitting between them. The germline gives CDR1 MNHEY, CDR2 SMNVEV (reference sequence). This chain's CDR3 is CASSPAGVPGYGYTF. The CDR3 DNA reads as TGTGCCAGCAGCCCAGCGGGTGTCCCGGGGTATGGCTACACCTTC.

The chain joins TRBV11-2 to TRBJ1-4, with D possibly being TRBD1 (5 bases). The ends were cut back, 5 bases at V and 8 bases at J, with 21 bases in the middle. CDR3 length equals 16 residues. The germline V gene encodes CDR1 SGHAT and CDR2 FQNNGV. The CDR3 DNA is TGTGCCAGCAGCCCAGAACCTGACAGTCTTGGGGAAAAACTGTTTTTT. Amino acids: CASSPEPDSLGEKLFF.

A single count supports this clone. The rearrangement links TRBV27 to TRBJ2-7; the D gene could be TRBD1 or TRBD2 (5 bases each). Germline values: CDR1 MNHEY, CDR2 SMNVEV (reference sequence). V was clipped by 3 bases and J by 6 bases, with 9 bases between them. CDR3 length equals 12 residues. The CDR3: CASSLGDSEQYF. The CDR3 DNA follows: TGTGCCAGCAGTTTGGGGGATAGCGAGCAGTACTTC.

The gene calls are TRBV9 and TRBJ2-1; no definite D call. Trimming left V 0 bases short and J 8 bases short, with 9 bases between. This CDR3 is 13 amino acids long. Germline CDR1 SGDLS, CDR2 YYNGEE. The chain's CDR3 is CASSVAGVDEQFF. Here the CDR3 DNA reads TGTGCCAGCAGCGTAGCTGGTGTGGATGAGCAGTTCTTC. Using reference TRBV9 and TRBJ2-1 for the parts outside the CDR3, the full variable domain is DSGVTQTPKHLITATGQRVTLRCSPRSGDLSVYWYQQSLDQGLQFLIQYYNGEERAKGNILERFSAQQFPDLHSELNLSSLELGDSALYFCASSVAGVDEQFFGPGTRLTVL.

The genes are TRBV6-5 and TRBJ2-7; no reliable D call. The germline V and J ends were trimmed by 6 bases and 0 bases, with 9 bases remaining between them. The CDR3 is 13 amino acids. Per the germline V gene, CDR1 is MNHEY and CDR2 is SVGAGI. This chain's CDR3 is CASRPAGSYEQYF. In nucleotides, the CDR3 is TGTGCCAGCAGACCCGCCGGCTCCTACGAGCAGTACTTC.

The rearrangement joins TRBV3-1 (or the pseudogene TRBV3-2) to TRBJ2-7; 10 bases fit TRBD1. The CDR3 is 14 amino acids. CDR1 and CDR2 from the germline V gene are LGHDT and YNNKEL (reference sequence). J lost 7 bases, V lost 3 bases, and 6 bases had no gene match. CDR3 amino acids: CASSQTGGGEEQYF. DNA of the CDR3: TGTGCCAGCAGCCAGACAGGGGGCGGAGAAGAGCAGTACTTC.

The V gene is TRBV30, the J gene TRBJ1-4, with D possibly matching TRBD1 (6 bases). From germline, CDR1 is GTSNPN and CDR2 SVGIG (reference sequence). The CDR3 loop spans 13 amino acids. Trimming removed 5 bases at V and 3 bases at J, with 10 bases between. Here the CDR3 DNA reads TGTGCCTGGGGCAGGGGAGCTAATGAAAAACTGTTTTTT. Residues: CAWGRGANEKLFF.

The rearrangement links TRBV28 to TRBJ2-1, with D possibly matching TRBD1 (6 bases). Germline CDR1 and CDR2: MDHEN and SYDVKM. Trimming cost V 6 bases and J 2 bases, with 8 bases left between them. The CDR3 consists of 13 residues. The CDR3 reads CASRTGTYNEQFF. CDR3 sequence (DNA): TGTGCCAGCAGGACAGGTACCTACAATGAGCAGTTCTTC.

V gene TRBV28 combines with J gene TRBJ2-2; 8 bases fit TRBD1. Looked up from germline, CDR1 is MDHEN and CDR2 is SYDVKM. This CDR3 comprises 14 residues. The V segment lost 6 bases and the J segment 4 bases; nucleotides outside the gene matches: 4. The CDR3 region has the DNA TGTGCCAGCAGACTGGACAGGGCCACCGGGGAGCTGTTTTTT. Its protein is CASRLDRATGELFF.

This clone was found a few times. This chain joins TRBV9 and TRBJ2-3; 8 bases are a match to TRBD2. This CDR3 is built from 16 residues. Germline lookup yields CDR1 SGDLS and CDR2 YYNGEE. V lost 0 bases to trimming and J lost 5 bases; unmatched junction nucleotides: 8. CDR3 residues: CASSVGDSGIRDTQYF. The CDR3 region has the DNA TGTGCCAGCAGCGTAGGCGATAGCGGGATCCGAGATACGCAGTATTTT.

The V gene is TRBV19, the J gene TRBJ2-1; a weak D match, TRBD1 (6 bases). CDR1 LNHDA and CDR2 SQIVND come from the germline V gene (reference sequence). Trimming removed 2 bases from V and 0 bases from J, with 14 bases in between. The CDR3 is made up of 17 amino acids. The CDR3 loop reads CASSIYLGGSSYNEQFF. CDR3 bases: TGTGCCAGTAGTATATACTTAGGGGGTAGCTCCTACAATGAGCAGTTCTTC.

The V call is TRBV6-6, the J call TRBJ1-1; possible D gene TRBD1, 6 bases. Germline CDR1 is MNHNY and CDR2 is SVGAGI (reference sequence). The CDR3 is 14 amino acids. The V and J ends lost 1 base and 5 bases respectively, with 11 bases between them. The CDR3 DNA is TGTGCCAGCAGTTACTTTCAGGGGCCAACTGAAGCTTTCTTT. Translation: CASSYFQGPTEAFF.

This chain uses TRBV13 with TRBJ1-2, with D possibly being TRBD1 (6 bases). CDR1 and CDR2 (germline): PRHDT, FYEKMQ (reference sequence). This CDR3 comprises 14 residues. Trimming left V 5 bases short and J 5 bases short, with 15 bases between. The CDR3: CASSDPGGAYGYTF. The CDR3 DNA is TGTGCCAGCAGCGACCCTGGGGGGGCGTATGGCTACACCTTC.

The genes are TRBV10-2 and TRBJ2-3; D uncertain. This CDR3 comprises 16 residues. Germline V lookup: CDR1 WSHSY, CDR2 SAAADI. Trimming took 0 bases from V and 2 from J, leaving 12 bases between them. CDR3 nucleotides: TGCGCCAGCAGTGAGTCGATGCTCAGGTACACAGATACGCAGTATTTT. It specifies CASSESMLRYTDTQYF.

The J gene is TRBJ2-5, the V gene TRBV28; unclear D gene. V shed 4 bases and J shed 6 bases, with 15 bases lying between them. Germline CDR1 MDHEN, CDR2 SYDVKM. This CDR3 spans 14 amino acids. CDR3 sequence reads: CASSSPTDMKTQYF. The CDR3, as DNA: TGTGCCAGCAGTTCACCCACCGACATGAAGACCCAGTACTTC.

The chain recombines TRBV30 with TRBJ2-7, with D unclear. This CDR3 has 13 residues. CDR1 and CDR2 from the germline V gene are GTSNPN and SVGIG (reference sequence). V lost 1 base to trimming and J lost 4 bases, with 11 bases between them. The DNA for the CDR3 is TGTGCCTGGAGTGGGTTAGACTTGTACGAGCAGTACTTC. It encodes CAWSGLDLYEQYF.

The chain uses TRBV6-5 and TRBJ2-7, with 9 bases matching TRBD1. Germline CDR1 MNHEY, CDR2 SVGAGI. Unmatched junction bases numbered 6, after V lost 5 bases and J lost 1 base. This CDR3 is built from 15 residues. The CDR3 loop reads CASSRPTGGSYEQYF. DNA of the CDR3: TGTGCCAGCAGTCGCCCGACAGGGGGTTCCTACGAGCAGTACTTC.

The V call is TRBV18, the J call TRBJ2-5; D may be TRBD1 (5 bases). The V gene's germline CDR1 is KGHSH and CDR2 LQKENI. The CDR3 covers 15 residues. V was shortened by 3 bases and J by 0 bases, with 11 bases between the two germline ends. The CDR3 sequence: CASSPESRDQETQYF. Here the CDR3 DNA reads TGTGCCAGCTCACCCGAAAGCAGGGACCAAGAGACCCAGTACTTC. The entire variable domain, with the rest obtained from reference TRBV18 and TRBJ2-5, is as follows: NAGVMQNPRHLVRRRGQEARLRCSPMKGHSHVYWYRQLPEEGLKFMVYLQKENIIDESGMPKERFSAEFPKEGPSILRIQQVVRGDSAAYFCASSPESRDQETQYFGPGTRLLVL.

The chain links TRBV27 to TRBJ1-2, with 10 bases fitting TRBD1. This CDR3 contains 14 residues. The junction had 8 bases not matched to a gene; V was cut back by 6 bases and J by 7 bases. Germline loops: CDR1 MNHEY, CDR2 SMNVEV (reference sequence). The CDR3 region is CASSRGQGGSGYTF. DNA for the CDR3: TGTGCCAGCAGCCGAGGACAGGGGGGGTCTGGCTACACCTTC.

This chain joins TRBV5-5 and TRBJ2-4; D is unclear. The V gene's germline CDR1 is SGHKS and CDR2 YYEKEE (reference sequence). The CDR3 length is 14 residues. The V gene lost 5 bases and the J gene lost 0 bases, with 9 bases spanning the gap. The CDR3 sequence: CASRSGLAKNIQYF. Written as DNA, the CDR3 is TGTGCCAGCAGGTCCGGGTTAGCCAAAAACATTCAGTACTTC.

The chain joins TRBV10-3 to TRBJ1-2; possibly TRBD1 for D (5 bases). The CDR3 has 13 residues. Germline CDR1 and CDR2: ENHRY and SYGVKD. V shed 10 bases and J shed 9 bases, with 21 bases lying between them. This chain's CDR3 is CANRDGVYGSYTF. The CDR3 DNA reads as TGTGCCAACCGGGACGGAGTTTATGGTAGCTACACCTTC.

The gene calls are TRBV18 and TRBJ1-1, with 7 bases identical to TRBD1. CDR1 and CDR2 from the germline V gene are KGHSH and LQKENI. V lost 3 bases, J lost 0 bases, and 7 bases stayed unmatched. The CDR3 contains 16 residues. The CDR3 spells CASSPLTGDMNTEAFF. CDR3 nucleotides: TGTGCCAGCTCACCCCTCACAGGGGACATGAACACTGAAGCTTTCTTT.

The rearrangement uses TRBV7-3 and TRBJ2-5, with 9 bases lining up with TRBD1. This CDR3 has 15 residues. The germline gives CDR1 SGHTA, CDR2 FQGTGA. The trim removed 0 bases at V and 4 bases at J, leaving 3 bases unmatched. The chain's CDR3 is CASSLTVGQGETQYF. The CDR3 DNA reads TGTGCCAGCAGCTTAACCGTGGGACAGGGAGAGACCCAGTACTTC. The full variable domain, in which reference TRBV7-3 and TRBJ2-5 provide the parts outside the CDR3, is GAGVSQTPSNKVTEKGKYVELRCDPISGHTALYWYRQSLGQGPEFLIYFQGTGAADDSGLPNDRFFAVRPEGSVSTLKIQRTERGDSAVYLCASSLTVGQGETQYFGPGTRLLVL.